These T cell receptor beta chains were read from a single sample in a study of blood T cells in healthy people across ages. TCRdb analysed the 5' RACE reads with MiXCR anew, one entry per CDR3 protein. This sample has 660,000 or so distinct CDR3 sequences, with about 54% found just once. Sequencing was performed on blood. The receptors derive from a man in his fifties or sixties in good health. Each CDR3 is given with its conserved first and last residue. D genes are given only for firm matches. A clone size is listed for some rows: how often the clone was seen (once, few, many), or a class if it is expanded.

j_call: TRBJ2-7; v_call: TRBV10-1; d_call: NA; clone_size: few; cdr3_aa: CASSEGARYEQYF; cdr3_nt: TGCGCCAGCAGTGAGGGGGCTCGCTACGAGCAGTACTTC
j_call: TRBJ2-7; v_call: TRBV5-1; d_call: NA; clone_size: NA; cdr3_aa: CASSGGTGTCEQYF; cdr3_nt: TGCGCCAGCAGCGGGGGGACTGGGACCTGCGAGCAGTACTTC
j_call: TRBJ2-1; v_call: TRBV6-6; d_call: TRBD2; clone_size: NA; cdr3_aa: CASSYLAGGWDEQFF; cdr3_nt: TGTGCCAGCAGTTACCTAGCGGGGGGATGGGATGAGCAGTTCTTC
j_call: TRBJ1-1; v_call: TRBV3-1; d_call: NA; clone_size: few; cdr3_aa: CASSQNMGTEAFF; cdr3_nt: TGTGCCAGCAGCCAAAACATGGGCACTGAAGCTTTCTTT
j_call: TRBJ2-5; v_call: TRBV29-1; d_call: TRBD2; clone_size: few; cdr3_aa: CSVETSGRETQYF; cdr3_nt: TGCAGCGTTGAGACTAGCGGACGAGAGACCCAGTACTTC
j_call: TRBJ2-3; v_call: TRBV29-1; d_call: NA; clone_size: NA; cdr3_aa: CSVDLTSVSDTQYF; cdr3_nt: TGCAGCGTTGACCTTACGTCAGTTTCGGATACGCAGTATTTT
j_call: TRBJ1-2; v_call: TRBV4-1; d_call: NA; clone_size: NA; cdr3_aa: CASSQGADSPNYGYTF; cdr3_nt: TGCGCCAGCAGCCAAGGAGCAGACAGCCCTAACTATGGCTACACCTTC
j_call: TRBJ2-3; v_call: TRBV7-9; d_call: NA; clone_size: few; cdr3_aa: CASTQGAGSTDTQYF; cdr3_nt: TGTGCCAGCACCCAAGGGGCAGGGAGCACAGATACGCAGTATTTT
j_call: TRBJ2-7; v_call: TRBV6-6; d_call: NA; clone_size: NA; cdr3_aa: CASSYSAHRPTYEQYF; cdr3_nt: TGTGCCAGCAGTTACTCGGCCCACAGGCCTACCTACGAGCAGTACTTC
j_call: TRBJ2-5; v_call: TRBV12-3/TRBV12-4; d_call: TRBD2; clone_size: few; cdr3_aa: CASSFGRGGQETQYF; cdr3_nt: TGTGCCAGCAGCTTTGGGCGGGGGGGCCAAGAGACCCAGTACTTC
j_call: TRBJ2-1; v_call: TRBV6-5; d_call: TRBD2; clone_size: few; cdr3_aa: CASSYSRAGGTQEQFF; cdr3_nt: TGTGCCAGCAGTTACTCGAGGGCGGGGGGGACTCAGGAGCAGTTCTTC
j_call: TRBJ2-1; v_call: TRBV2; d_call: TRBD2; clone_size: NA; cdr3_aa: CASRRASGSSYNEQFF; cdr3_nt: TGTGCCAGCAGAAGAGCTAGCGGGAGCTCCTACAATGAGCAGTTCTTC
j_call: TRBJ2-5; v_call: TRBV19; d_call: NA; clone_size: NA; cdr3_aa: CASSPQGGGGKTQYF; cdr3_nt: TGTGCCAGTAGTCCCCAGGGAGGGGGCGGGAAGACCCAGTACTTC
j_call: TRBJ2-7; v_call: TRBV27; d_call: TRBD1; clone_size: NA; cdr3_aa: CASSPRDRPYEQYF; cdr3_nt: TGTGCCAGCAGTCCCCGGGACAGGCCCTACGAGCAGTACTTC
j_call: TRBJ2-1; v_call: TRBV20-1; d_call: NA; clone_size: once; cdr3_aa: CSAPRTGGYTEQFF; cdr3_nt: TGCAGTGCTCCTCGGACGGGGGGCTATACTGAGCAGTTCTTC
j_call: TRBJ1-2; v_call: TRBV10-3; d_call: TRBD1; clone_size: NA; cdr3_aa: CAITQGGDRGDYGYTF; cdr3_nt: TGTGCCATCACCCAGGGAGGAGACAGGGGGGACTATGGCTACACCTTC
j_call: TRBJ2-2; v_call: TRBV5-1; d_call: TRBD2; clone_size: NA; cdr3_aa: CASSLVAGSLPGELFF; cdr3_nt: TGCGCCAGCAGCTTGGTAGCGGGGTCCCTCCCCGGGGAGCTGTTTTTT
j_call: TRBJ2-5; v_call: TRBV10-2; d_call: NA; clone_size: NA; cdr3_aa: CASRGGVATQYF; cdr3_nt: TGCGCCAGCAGAGGGGGGGTAGCGACCCAGTACTTC
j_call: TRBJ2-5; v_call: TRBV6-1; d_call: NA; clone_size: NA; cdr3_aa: CAGSVRDFQETQYF; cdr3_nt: TGTGCCGGCAGCGTCCGGGACTTCCAAGAGACCCAGTACTTC
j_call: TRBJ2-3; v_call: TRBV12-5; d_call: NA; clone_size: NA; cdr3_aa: CASAPPASTDTQYF; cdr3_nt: TGTGCTAGTGCCCCGCCGGCTTCCACAGATACGCAGTATTTT
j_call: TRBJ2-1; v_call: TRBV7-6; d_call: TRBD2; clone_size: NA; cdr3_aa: CASSSGLVDNEQFF; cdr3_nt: TGTGCCAGCAGCTCGGGACTAGTTGACAATGAGCAGTTCTTC
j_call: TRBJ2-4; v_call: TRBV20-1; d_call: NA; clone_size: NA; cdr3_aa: CSVRLGAKNIQYF; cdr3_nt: TGCAGTGTGAGGCTAGGGGCCAAAAACATTCAGTACTTC
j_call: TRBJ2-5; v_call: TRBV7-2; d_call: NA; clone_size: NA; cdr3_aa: CASSDGLRAETQYF; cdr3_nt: TGTGCCAGCAGCGATGGACTTCGCGCGGAGACCCAGTACTTC
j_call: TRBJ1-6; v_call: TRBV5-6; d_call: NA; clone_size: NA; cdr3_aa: CASSSLALRDSPLHF; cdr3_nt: TGTGCCAGCAGCTCCTTGGCCTTGCGAGATTCACCCCTCCACTTT
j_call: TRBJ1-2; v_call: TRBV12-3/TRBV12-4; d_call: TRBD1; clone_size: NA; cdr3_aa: CASSPGQGGDYGYTF; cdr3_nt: TGTGCCAGCAGTCCAGGACAGGGTGGGGACTATGGCTACACCTTC